Included here is one TCR beta chain sequence, with context. Its antigen specificity is not known. No much larger clone is present one base from it, and per-base qualities are unavailable. These data belong to a study of T cell changes during pregnancy in multiple sclerosis (dated by TCRdb to the late 2010s). With regard to the full study: The study looked at changes in the T cell repertoire across pregnancy in women with multiple sclerosis.

Reading the germline V gene (reference sequence) gives CDR1 SGHNT and CDR2 YYREEE. Its CDR3 holds 16 amino acids, cysteine through phenylalanine. Kept here is only the CDR3 DNA, which spans 48 bases and is read in frame from base 1. Relative to germline, V is missing 5 bases and J is missing 4 bases, with 9 bases of the junction outside any gene match. Library construction relied on the immunoSEQ multiplex PCR assay. Held by TCRdb, this immuneACCESS table contains in-frame sequences only and omits some clones. Under half of the omission traces to an unresolved V gene where checked; the cause of the rest is unknown. For this sample there are about 76,000 clones; about 94% appear just once. About 0.5% of the sample lies in the top ten.

The chain was built from TRBV5-4 and TRBJ2-2, with 9 bases aligning to TRBD2. The origin of this receptor is a female donor with multiple sclerosis, enrolled in a pregnancy study. Sequencing used peripheral blood, obtained in the third trimester of pregnancy. The DNA sequence is as follows: TGTGCCAGCAGTCCGGGGGGACTAGCTCCCACCGGGGAGCTGTTTTTT. The resulting protein is CASSPGGLAPTGELFF.